These T cell receptor beta chains were read from a single sample in a study of blood T cell repertoires in COVID-19. TCRdb keeps only in-frame clones here, not all; method: immunoSEQ multiplex PCR. Counted here are about 90,000 clones, roughly 90% occurring once; the ten biggest clones make up around 2.8%. Sequenced input: peripheral blood. The receptors stem from a man aged 50 or older with COVID-19, enrolled during active disease. Both conserved end residues are part of each CDR3. A D gene is named only where the DNA matches it firmly. Rows give clone size only sometimes, using once, few, many, or a class for an expanded clone.

cdr3_nt	cdr3_aa	v_call	d_call	j_call	clone_size
TGTGCCAGCAGCTTGGACGCGACTACTAAAATCTACGAGCAGTACTTC	CASSLDATTKIYEQYF	TRBV5-5	NA	TRBJ2-7	NA
TGTGCCACCAGTGATTCCCTCGGGCGGGGGGCTTCAGATACGCAGTATTTT	CATSDSLGRGASDTQYF	TRBV24-1	TRBD2	TRBJ2-3	NA
TGCGCCAGCAGCCAAGCTCTAGCCGACCGCACAGATACGCAGTATTTT	CASSQALADRTDTQYF	TRBV4-1	NA	TRBJ2-3	NA
TGCGCCAGCAGCGTGGGTCAGGGGCCTTACAATGAGCAGTTCTTC	CASSVGQGPYNEQFF	TRBV5-1	NA	TRBJ2-1	NA
TGCGCCAGCAGTCCATCTCAGGTAGTTGAAGCTTTCTTT	CASSPSQVVEAFF	TRBV23-1	NA	TRBJ1-1	NA
TGCAGCGTTAGAACGAGCGGGGGCCAAGAGACCCAGTACTTC	CSVRTSGGQETQYF	TRBV29-1	TRBD2	TRBJ2-5	NA
TGTGCCAGCAGCGTGGGACAGGGGGCGCGGGAGACCCAGTACTTC	CASSVGQGARETQYF	TRBV9	TRBD1	TRBJ2-5	NA
TGTGCCAGCAGTACGACAGGGCAGGATTCACCCCTCCACTTT	CASSTTGQDSPLHF	TRBV2	TRBD1	TRBJ1-6	NA
TGTGCCACCAGCAGAGTACTTTCTTCACCCCTCCACTTT	CATSRVLSSPLHF	TRBV15	NA	TRBJ1-6	once
TGTGCCAGCAGCTTCGACAGGGTCACTGAAGCTTTCTTT	CASSFDRVTEAFF	TRBV7-2	TRBD1	TRBJ1-1	NA
TGTGCCAGCAGCCGGGCAACAACCACAGGTTTCCTACACTTC	CASSRATTTGFLHF	TRBV7-8	NA	TRBJ2-5	NA
TGCGCCAGCAGCTCCGACGGGGGGCGAGGCACTGAAGCTTTCTTT	CASSSDGGRGTEAFF	TRBV5-1	NA	TRBJ1-1	NA
TGTGCCAGCAGTTCTCGGCCAAGGAGGGATACGCAGTATTTT	CASSSRPRRDTQYF	TRBV27	NA	TRBJ2-3	NA
TGTGCCAGCAGTTACAGGGGCGGCGGTGAAGCTTTCTTT	CASSYRGGGEAFF	TRBV6-5	NA	TRBJ1-1	once
TGTGCCAGCAGACCTCAGGGTTACAATCAGCCCCAGCATTTT	CASRPQGYNQPQHF	TRBV28	NA	TRBJ1-5	NA
TGTGCCAGTAGTATTACGACATTTGGAAACACCATATATTTT	CASSITTFGNTIYF	TRBV19	NA	TRBJ1-3	NA
TGTGCCAGCAGTGAATGGGGCGCCGGGGAGCTGTTTTTT	CASSEWGAGELFF	TRBV2	NA	TRBJ2-2	NA
TGTGCCAGCCGACAGAACACTGAAGCTTTCTTT	CASRQNTEAFF	TRBV6-5	NA	TRBJ1-1	NA
TGCGCCAGCAGCTTGGTTTCAGGCGTGAACACTGAAGCTTTCTTT	CASSLVSGVNTEAFF	TRBV5-1	NA	TRBJ1-1	NA
TGCGCCAGCAGCCTCGGGGATTGGAACACTGAAGCTTTCTTT	CASSLGDWNTEAFF	TRBV5-1	NA	TRBJ1-1	NA
TGTGCCAGCAGCCAAGCGCGAGTTTCGTACGAGCAGTACTTC	CASSQARVSYEQYF	TRBV3-1/TRBV3-2	NA	TRBJ2-7	NA
TGTGCCACCAGCAGAGGCGGGCAAACCTACGAGCAGTACTTC	CATSRGGQTYEQYF	TRBV15	NA	TRBJ2-7	NA
TGTGCCAGCTTACCCGGGACAGGGAACACTGAAGCTTTCTTT	CASLPGTGNTEAFF	TRBV18	TRBD1	TRBJ1-1	once
TGTGCCAGCAGCTTAGGGGTAGCGGGGGGGCAGCACGAGCAGTACTTC	CASSLGVAGGQHEQYF	TRBV7-2	TRBD2	TRBJ2-7	NA
TGTGCTAGTGGTTTTTGGGTCCTAGACAGCAAGGTCTCTTCTGGGGCCAACGTCCTGACTTTC	CASGFWVLDSKVSSGANVLTF	TRBV12-5	NA	TRBJ2-6	NA
TGTGCCAGCAGTTATACTGCCGCGCAGGGAGGCTCTGAAGCTTTCTTT	CASSYTAAQGGSEAFF	TRBV6-5	NA	TRBJ1-1	NA
TGTGCCAGCATCGACAGGGCTGGCAATCAGCCCCAGCATTTT	CASIDRAGNQPQHF	TRBV27	TRBD1	TRBJ1-5	NA
TGTGCCAGCAGTTCACTCCTCAGGGAGGGAGTTGAGACCCAGTACTTC	CASSSLLREGVETQYF	TRBV6-5	TRBD2	TRBJ2-5	NA
TGTGCCAGCAGTGAACATAGCTCCTACAATGAGCAGTTCTTC	CASSEHSSYNEQFF	TRBV2	NA	TRBJ2-1	NA
TGTGCCAGCACCGAGAAAACTAGCGGGGTAGATGAGCAGTTCTTC	CASTEKTSGVDEQFF	TRBV2	TRBD2	TRBJ2-1	NA
TGCGCCAGCAGTTCCGGGACAGGGGGCAACAATGAGCAGTTCTTC	CASSSGTGGNNEQFF	TRBV5-1	TRBD1	TRBJ2-1	NA